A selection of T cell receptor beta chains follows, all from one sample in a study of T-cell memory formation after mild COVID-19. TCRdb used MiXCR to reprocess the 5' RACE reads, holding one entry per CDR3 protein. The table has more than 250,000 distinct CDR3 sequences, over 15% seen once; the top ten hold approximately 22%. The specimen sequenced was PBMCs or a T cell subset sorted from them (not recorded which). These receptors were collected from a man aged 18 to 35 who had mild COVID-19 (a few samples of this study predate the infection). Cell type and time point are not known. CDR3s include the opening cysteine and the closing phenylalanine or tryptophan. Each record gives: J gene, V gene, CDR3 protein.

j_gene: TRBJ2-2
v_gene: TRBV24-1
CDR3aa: CATSDAEGVGGELFF

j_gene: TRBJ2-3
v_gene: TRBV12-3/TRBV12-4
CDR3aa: CASTSGGVTDTQYF

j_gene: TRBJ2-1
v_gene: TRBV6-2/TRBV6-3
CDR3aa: CASRGQGRDNEQFF

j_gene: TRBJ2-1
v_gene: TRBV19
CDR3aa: CASSTPPQEQFF

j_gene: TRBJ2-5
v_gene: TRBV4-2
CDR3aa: CASSRTQGGETQYF

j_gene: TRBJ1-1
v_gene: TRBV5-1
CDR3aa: CASSLKGDDTEAFF

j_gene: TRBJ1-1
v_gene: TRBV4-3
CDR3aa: CASSQDYPQGTNTEAFF

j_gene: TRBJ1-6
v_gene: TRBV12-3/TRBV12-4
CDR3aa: CASSLRPGLSSPLHF

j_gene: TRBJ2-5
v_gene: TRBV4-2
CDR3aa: CASSQVLAGWKTQYF

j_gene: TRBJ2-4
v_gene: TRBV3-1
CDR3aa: CASSQLRGGRLENIQYF

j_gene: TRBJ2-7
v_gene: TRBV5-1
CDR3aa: CASRTTDRTYEQYF

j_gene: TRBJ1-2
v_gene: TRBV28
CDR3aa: CASSFPGQGYGYTF

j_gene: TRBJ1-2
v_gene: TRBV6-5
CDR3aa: CASRGRDGRTYGYTF

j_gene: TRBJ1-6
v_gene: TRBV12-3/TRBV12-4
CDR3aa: CASSLGAWGLHF

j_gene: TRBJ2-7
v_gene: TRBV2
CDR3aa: CASSAQRAYEQYF

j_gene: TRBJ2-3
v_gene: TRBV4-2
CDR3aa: CASSREDTQYF

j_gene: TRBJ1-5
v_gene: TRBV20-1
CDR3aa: CSVRATGPNQPQHF

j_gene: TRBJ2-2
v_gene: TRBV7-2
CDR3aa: CARAGGLNTGELFF

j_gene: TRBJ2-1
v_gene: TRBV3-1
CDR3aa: CASTHRLAGALNEQFF

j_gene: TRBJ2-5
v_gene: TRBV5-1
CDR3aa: CASSGDQETQYF

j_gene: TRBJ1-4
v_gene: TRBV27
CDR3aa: CASSLLTGGEKLFF

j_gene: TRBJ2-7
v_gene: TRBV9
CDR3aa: CASSEAASGGAYEQYF

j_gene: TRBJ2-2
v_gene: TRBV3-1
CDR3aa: CASRTRRITGELFF

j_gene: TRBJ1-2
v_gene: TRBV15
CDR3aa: CATSRGGLNYGYTF

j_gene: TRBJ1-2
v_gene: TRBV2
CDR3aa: CASSEDYGYTF

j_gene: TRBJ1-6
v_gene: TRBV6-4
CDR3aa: CASSDSSVHLHF

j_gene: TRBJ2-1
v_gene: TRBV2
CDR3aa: CASRRGGDEQFF

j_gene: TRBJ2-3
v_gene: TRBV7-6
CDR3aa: CASSPRWRGTDTQYF

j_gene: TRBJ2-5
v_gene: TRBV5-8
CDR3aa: CASSPTGQQETQYF

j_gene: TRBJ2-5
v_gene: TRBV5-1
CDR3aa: CASSATFQETQYF

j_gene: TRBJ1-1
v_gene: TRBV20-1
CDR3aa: CSAYPGDLSTEAFF

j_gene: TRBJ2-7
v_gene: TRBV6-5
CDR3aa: CASSYSNYAYEQYF

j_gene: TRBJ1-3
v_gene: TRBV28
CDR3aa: CASSLATAGGNTIYF

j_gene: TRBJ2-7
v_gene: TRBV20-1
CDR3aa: CSARRQENYEQYF

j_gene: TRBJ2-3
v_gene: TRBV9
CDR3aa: CASSVAQPGTDTQYF

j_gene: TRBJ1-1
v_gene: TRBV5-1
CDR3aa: CASRLATEAFF

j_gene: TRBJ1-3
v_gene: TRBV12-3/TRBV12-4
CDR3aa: CAGQGGAGNTIYF

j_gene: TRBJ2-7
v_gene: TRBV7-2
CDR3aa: CASSSPGLAGTNSYEQYF

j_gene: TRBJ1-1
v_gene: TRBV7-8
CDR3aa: CASSSTTAADTEAFF

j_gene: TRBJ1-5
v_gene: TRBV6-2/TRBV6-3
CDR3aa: CASSLLETVNQPQHF

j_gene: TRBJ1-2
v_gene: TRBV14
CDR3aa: CASSPMGGMDSYGYTF

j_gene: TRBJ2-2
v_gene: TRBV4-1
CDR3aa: CASSRGAANTGELFF

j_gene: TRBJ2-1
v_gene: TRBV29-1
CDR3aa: CSAIGQVGEQFF

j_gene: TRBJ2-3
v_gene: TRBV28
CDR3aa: CASTSFTDTQYF

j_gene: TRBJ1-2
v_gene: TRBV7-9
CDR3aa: CASSRAGQSIDYGYTF

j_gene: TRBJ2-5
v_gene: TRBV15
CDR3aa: CATALSLLAGDQETQYF

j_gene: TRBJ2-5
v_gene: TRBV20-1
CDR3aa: CSARDDADRVINLETQYF

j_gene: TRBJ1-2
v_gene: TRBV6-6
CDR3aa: CASIQGANYGYTF

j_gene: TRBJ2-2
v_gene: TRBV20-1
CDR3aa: CSARAGTGELFF

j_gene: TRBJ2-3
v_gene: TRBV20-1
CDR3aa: CSEQGAGDTQYF

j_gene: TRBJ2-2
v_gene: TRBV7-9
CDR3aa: CASSPMGQGSNTGELFF

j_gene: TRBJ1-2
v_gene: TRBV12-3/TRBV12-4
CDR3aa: CASTKTGGYGYTF

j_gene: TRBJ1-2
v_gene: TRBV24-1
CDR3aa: CATSDFRLPGYTF